This T cell receptor beta chain was identified during a study of T cells expressing NK-cell markers. Study in general: One of the eight sequenced donors was seronegative, whereas the other seven were HCMV-seropositive. Study findings and constraints: Clarity on HCMV specificity was lacking for the expanded NKG2C+ T cell clones. Similarly, these clonotypes led the CD3+CD56-NKG2C+ fraction as well in several donors.

This CDR3 has 18 amino acids. Germline lookup yields CDR1 SGHTA and CDR2 FQGNSA. The authors generated TCR beta cDNA through 5'RACE template switching with UMIs. TCRdb reprocessed the 5' RACE reads; each CDR3 protein has one entry and no DNA is given. Its listing shows about 370,000 distinct CDR3 sequences. Concerning this clonotype: Its antigen remains unknown.

The chain has TRBV7-2 and TRBJ1-5; the D gene TCRdb calls, TRBD1, cannot be checked with no DNA. The TCR was taken from a woman between 50 and 59 years old in good health. The source material was blood T cells: a sorted CD56 or NKG2C T cell subset, CD4+ or CD8+ T cells, or bulk PBMC T cells (not recorded which). The CDR3 region is CASSPMGQGVWGNQPQHF.